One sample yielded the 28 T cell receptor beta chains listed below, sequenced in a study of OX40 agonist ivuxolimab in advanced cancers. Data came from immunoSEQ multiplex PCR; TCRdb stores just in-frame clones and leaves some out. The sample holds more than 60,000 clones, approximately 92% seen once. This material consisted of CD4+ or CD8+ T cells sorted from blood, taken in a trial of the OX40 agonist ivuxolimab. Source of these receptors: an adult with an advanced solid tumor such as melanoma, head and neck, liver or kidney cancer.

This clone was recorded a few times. CDR3 in amino acids: CASSLSGRQGSNEQFF. The CDR3 bases are TGCGCCAGCAGCTTGAGTGGGAGACAGGGGTCCAATGAGCAGTTCTTC. This chain connects TRBV5-1 to TRBJ2-1, with 8 bases identical to TRBD1. V shed 1 base, J shed 6 bases, and the junction held 9 bases outside the gene matches. Germline-derived CDR1 and CDR2 are SGHRS and YFSETQ. The CDR3 runs 16 residues.

CDR3: CAISESIRQETQYF. Here the CDR3 DNA reads TGTGCCATCAGTGAGTCGATCCGGCAGGAGACCCAGTACTTC. The rearrangement links TRBV10-3 to TRBJ2-5; no clear D gene. Germline V gene sequence: CDR1 ENHRY, CDR2 SYGVKD. The CDR3 spans 14 residues. V lost 0 bases, J lost 5 bases, and 10 bases lay in between.

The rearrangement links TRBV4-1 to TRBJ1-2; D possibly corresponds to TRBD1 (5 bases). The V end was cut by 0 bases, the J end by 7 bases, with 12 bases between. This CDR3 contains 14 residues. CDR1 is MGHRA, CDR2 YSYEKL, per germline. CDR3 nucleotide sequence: TGCGCCAGCAGCCAAGATTTGGGGGACCCTGGCTACACCTTC. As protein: CASSQDLGDPGYTF.

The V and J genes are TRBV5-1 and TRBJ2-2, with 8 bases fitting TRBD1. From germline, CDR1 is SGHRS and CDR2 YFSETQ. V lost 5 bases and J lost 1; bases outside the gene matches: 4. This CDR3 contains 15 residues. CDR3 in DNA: TGCGCCAGCAGGACCGGGACAGGGAACACCGGGGAGCTGTTTTTT. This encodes CASRTGTGNTGELFF.

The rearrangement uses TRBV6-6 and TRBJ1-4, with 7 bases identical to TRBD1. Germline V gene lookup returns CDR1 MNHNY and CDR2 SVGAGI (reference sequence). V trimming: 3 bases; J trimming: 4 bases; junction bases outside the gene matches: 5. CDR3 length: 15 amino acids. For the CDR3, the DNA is TGTGCCAGCAGTTATTCGGGACAGATTAATGAAAAACTGTTTTTT. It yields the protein CASSYSGQINEKLFF.

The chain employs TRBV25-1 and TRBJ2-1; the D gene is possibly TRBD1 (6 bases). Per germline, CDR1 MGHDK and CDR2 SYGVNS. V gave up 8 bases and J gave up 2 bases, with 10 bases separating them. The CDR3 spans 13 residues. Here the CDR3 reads CASLRDTYNEQFF. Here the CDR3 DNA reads TGTGCCAGCCTCCGGGACACCTACAATGAGCAGTTCTTC.

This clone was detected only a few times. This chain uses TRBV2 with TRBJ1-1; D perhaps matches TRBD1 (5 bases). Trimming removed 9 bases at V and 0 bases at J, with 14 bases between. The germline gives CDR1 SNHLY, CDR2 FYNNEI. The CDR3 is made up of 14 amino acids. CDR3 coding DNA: TGTGCCAGACCAAGGGACCAGCTGAACACTGAAGCTTTCTTT. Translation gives CARPRDQLNTEAFF.

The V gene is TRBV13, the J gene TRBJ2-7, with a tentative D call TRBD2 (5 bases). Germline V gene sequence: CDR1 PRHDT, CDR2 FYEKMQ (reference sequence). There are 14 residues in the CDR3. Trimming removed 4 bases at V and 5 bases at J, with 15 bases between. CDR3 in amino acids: CASSSLRGFDEQYF. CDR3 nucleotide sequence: TGTGCCAGCAGCTCCCTTCGCGGGTTCGACGAGCAGTACTTC. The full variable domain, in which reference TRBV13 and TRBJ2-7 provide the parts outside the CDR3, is AAGVIQSPRHLIKEKRETATLKCYPIPRHDTVYWYQQGPGQDPQFLISFYEKMQSDKGSIPDRFSAQQFSDYHSELNMSSLELGDSALYFCASSSLRGFDEQYFGPGTRLTVT.

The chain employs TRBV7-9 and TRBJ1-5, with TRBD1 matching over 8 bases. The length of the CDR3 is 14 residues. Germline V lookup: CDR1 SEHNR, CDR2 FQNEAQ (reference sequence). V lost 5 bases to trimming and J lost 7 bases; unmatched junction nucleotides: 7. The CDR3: CASSHRDRSQPQHF. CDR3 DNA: TGTGCCAGCAGCCACCGGGACAGGTCACAGCCCCAGCATTTT.

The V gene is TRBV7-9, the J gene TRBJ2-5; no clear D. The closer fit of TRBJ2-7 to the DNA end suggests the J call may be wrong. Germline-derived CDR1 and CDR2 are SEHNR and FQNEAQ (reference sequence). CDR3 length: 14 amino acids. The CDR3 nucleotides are TGTGCCAGCAGCTCGCCCCCTTACTCCTACGAGCAGTACTTC. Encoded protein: CASSSPPYSYEQYF.

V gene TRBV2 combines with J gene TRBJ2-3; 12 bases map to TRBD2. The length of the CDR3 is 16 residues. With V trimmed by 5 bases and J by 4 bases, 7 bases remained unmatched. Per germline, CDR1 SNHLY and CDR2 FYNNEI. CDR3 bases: TGTGCCAGCAGTCCTCGACTAGCGGGAGTCTCAGATACGCAGTATTTT. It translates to CASSPRLAGVSDTQYF.

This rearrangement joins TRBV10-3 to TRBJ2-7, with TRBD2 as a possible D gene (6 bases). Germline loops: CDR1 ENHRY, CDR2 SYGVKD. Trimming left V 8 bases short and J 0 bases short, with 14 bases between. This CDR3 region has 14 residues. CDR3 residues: CAIGLSGLSYEQYF. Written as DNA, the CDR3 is TGTGCCATCGGGCTTAGCGGCCTCTCCTACGAGCAGTACTTC.

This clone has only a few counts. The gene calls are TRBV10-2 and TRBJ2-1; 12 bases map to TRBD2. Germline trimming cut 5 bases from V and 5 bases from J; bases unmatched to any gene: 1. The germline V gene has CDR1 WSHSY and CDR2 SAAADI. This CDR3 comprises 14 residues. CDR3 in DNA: TGCGCCAGCAGTTGGACTAGCGGGAACAATGAGCAGTTCTTC. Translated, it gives CASSWTSGNNEQFF.

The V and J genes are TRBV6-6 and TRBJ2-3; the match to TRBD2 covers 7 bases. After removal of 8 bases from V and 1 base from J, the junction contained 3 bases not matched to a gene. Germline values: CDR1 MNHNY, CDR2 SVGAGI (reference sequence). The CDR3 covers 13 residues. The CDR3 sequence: CASRSGGTDTQYF. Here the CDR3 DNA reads TGTGCCAGCCGGAGCGGGGGCACAGATACGCAGTATTTT.

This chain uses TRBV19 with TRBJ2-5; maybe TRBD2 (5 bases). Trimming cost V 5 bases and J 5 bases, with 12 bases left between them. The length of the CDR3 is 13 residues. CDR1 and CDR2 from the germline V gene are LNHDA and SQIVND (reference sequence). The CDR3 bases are TGTGCCAGTAGTCCTGGGTCGGGGGAGACCCAGTACTTC. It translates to CASSPGSGETQYF.

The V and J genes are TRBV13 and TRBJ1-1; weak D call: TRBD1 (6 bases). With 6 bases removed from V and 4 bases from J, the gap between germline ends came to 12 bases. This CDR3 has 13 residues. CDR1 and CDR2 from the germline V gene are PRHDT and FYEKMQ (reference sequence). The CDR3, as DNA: TGTGCCAGCAGTTTTCGACAGGCCACTGAAGCTTTCTTT. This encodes CASSFRQATEAFF.

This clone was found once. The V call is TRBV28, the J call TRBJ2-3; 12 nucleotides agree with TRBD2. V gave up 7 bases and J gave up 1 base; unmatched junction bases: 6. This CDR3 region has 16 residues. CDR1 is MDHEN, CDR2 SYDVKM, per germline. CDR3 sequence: CASTRLAGVGTDTQYF. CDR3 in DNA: TGTGCCAGCACCCGACTAGCGGGAGTGGGCACAGATACGCAGTATTTT.

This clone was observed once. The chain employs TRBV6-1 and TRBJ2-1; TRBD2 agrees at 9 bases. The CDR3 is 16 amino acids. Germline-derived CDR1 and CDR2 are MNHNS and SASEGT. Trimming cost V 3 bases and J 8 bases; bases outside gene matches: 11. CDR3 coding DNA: TGTGCCAGCAGTGATTTTGTTGGACTAGCGTTTTATGAGCAGTTCTTC. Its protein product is CASSDFVGLAFYEQFF.

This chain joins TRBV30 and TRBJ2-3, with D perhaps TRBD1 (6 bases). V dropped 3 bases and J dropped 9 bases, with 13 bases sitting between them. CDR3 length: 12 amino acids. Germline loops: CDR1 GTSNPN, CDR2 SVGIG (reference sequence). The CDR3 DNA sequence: TGTGCCTGGAGGGGGGACATTTGGACGCAGTATTTT. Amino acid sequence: CAWRGDIWTQYF.

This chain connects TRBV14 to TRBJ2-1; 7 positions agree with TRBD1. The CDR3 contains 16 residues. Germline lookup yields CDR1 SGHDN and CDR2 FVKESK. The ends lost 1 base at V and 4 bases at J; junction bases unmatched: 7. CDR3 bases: TGTGCCAGCAGCCAAGTTATGGGACAGCTTTACAATGAGCAGTTCTTC. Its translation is CASSQVMGQLYNEQFF.

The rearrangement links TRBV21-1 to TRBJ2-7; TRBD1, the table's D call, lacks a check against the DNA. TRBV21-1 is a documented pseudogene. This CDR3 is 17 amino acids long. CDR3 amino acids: CASIAGQGGRSSYEQYF. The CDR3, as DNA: TGTGCCAGCATCGCGGGACAGGGGGGTAGGAGCTCCTACGAGCAGTACTTC.

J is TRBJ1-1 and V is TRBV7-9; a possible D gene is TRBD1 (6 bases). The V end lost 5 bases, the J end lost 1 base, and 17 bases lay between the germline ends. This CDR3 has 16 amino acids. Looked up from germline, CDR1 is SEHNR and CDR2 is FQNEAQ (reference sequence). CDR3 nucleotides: TGTGCCAGCAGCGGAGGGCAGGGGACGCGGAACACTGAAGCTTTCTTT. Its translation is CASSGGQGTRNTEAFF.

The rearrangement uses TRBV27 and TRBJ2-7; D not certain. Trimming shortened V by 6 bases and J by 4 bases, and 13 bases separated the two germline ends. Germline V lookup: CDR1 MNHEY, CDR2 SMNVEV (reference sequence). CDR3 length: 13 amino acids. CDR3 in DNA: TGTGCCAGCAGGGGATGGAATTCGTACGAGCAGTACTTC. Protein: CASRGWNSYEQYF.

CDR3 sequence: CASSPGLEETQYF. The DNA for the CDR3 is TGTGCCAGCAGCCCCGGACTTGAAGAGACCCAGTACTTC. The J gene is TRBJ2-5, the V gene TRBV7-9, with D maybe TRBD2 (5 bases). Germline V gives CDR1 SEHNR, CDR2 FQNEAQ (reference sequence). V was shortened by 5 bases and J by 3 bases, with 10 bases between the two germline ends. The CDR3 totals 13 residues.

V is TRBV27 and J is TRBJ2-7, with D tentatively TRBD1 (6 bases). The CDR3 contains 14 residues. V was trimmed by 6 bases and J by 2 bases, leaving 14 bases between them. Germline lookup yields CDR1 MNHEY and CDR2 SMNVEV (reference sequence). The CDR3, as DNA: TGTGCCAGCAGCCAGTGGGACAATACCTACGAGCAGTACTTC. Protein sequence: CASSQWDNTYEQYF.

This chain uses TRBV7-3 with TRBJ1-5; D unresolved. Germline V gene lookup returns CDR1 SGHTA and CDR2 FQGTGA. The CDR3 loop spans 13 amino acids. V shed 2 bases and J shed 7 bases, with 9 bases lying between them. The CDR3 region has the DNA TGTGCCAGCAGCTTAGGTCCGACGCAGCCCCAGCATTTT. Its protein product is CASSLGPTQPQHF.

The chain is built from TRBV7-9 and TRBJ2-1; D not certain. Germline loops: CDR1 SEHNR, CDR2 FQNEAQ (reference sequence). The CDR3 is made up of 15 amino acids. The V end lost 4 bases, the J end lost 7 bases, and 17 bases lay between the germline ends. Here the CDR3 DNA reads TGTGCCAGCAGCTCGGGCCCCTCGCCGGTAAATGAGCAGTTCTTC. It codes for CASSSGPSPVNEQFF.

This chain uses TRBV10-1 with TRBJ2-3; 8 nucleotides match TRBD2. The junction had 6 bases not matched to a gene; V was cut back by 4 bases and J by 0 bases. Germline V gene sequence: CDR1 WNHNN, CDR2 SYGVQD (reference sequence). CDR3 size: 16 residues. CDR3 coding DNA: TGCGCCAGCAGTGTGGCTAGCGGGCGTAGCACAGATACGCAGTATTTT. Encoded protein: CASSVASGRSTDTQYF.